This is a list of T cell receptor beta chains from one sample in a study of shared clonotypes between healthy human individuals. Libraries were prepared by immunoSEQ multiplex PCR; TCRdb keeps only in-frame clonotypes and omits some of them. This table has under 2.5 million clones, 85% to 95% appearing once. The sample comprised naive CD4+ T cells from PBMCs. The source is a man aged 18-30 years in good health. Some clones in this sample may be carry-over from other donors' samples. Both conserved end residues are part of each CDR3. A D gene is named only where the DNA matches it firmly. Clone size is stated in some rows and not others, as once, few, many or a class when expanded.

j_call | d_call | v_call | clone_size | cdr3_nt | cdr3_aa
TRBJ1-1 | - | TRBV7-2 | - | TGTGCCAGCAGCTTAAACTCCAGAACTGAAGCTTTCTTT | CASSLNSRTEAFF
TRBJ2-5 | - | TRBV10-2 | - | TGCGCCAGCAGTGTGGGAAGAACCCAAGAGACCCAGTACTTC | CASSVGRTQETQYF
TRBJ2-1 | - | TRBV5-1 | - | TGCGCCAGCACCCCGAGGGGGGCGGGAGCGTCCTACAATGAGCAGTTCTTC | CASTPRGAGASYNEQFF
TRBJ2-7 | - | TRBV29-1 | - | TGCAGCGTTGAAGAGGGCAGGGGCTACGAGCAGTACTTC | CSVEEGRGYEQYF
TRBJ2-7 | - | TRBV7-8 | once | TGTGCCAGCAGCTTAAGTTCGCCAGACTACTCCTACGAGCAGTACTTC | CASSLSSPDYSYEQYF
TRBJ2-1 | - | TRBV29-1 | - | TGCAGCGTTGAACGGGATTCCAATGAGCAGTTCTTC | CSVERDSNEQFF
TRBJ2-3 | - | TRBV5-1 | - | TGCGCCAGCAGCTTGGGGTCTAGCAGTGATACGCAGTATTTT | CASSLGSSSDTQYF
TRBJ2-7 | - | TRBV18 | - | TGTGCCAGCTCACCCTCCGGACAGTACTACGAGCAGTACTTC | CASSPSGQYYEQYF
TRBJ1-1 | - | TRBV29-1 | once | TGCAGCGTTGAGGTCAGGGGATGGGACACTGAAGCTTTCTTT | CSVEVRGWDTEAFF
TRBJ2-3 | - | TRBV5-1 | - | TGCGCCAGCGGAGAGAGCCTAGTCCGCTCAGATACGCAGTATTTT | CASGESLVRSDTQYF
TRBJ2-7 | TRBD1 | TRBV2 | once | TGTGCCAGCAGGAAGGGACAGGGAGACTACGAGCAGTACTTC | CASRKGQGDYEQYF
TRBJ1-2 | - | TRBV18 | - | TGTGCCAGCTCAGCAAATCCAGGGGCCCTCGATGGCTACACCTTC | CASSANPGALDGYTF
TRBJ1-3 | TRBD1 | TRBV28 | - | TGTGCCAGCAGTTTATTCGGACAGGGTGCTGGAAACACCATATATTTT | CASSLFGQGAGNTIYF
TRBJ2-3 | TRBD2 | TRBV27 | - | TGTGCCAGCAGTTCCCTAGCGGGAGGACGCACAGATACGCAGTATTTT | CASSSLAGGRTDTQYF